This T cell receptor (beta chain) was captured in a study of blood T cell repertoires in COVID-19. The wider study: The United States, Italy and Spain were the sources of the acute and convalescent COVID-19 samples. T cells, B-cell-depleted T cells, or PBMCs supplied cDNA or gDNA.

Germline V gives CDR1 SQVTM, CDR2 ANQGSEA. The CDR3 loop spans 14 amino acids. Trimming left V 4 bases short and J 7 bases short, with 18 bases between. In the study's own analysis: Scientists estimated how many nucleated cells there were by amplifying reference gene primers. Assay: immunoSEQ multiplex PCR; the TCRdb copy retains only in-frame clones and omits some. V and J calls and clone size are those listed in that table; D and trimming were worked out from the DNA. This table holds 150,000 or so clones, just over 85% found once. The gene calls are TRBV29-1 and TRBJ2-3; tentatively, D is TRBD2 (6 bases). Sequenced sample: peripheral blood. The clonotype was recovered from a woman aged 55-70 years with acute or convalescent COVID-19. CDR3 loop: CSVGYPGDQYTQYF. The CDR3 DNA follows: TGCAGCGTTGGCTATCCGGGGGACCAATATACGCAGTATTTT.